These 2 T cell receptor beta chains originate from one sample sequenced in a study of T-cell memory formation after mild COVID-19. One entry per CDR3 protein, called by TCRdb with MiXCR from the 5' RACE reads. The sample carries 400,000 to 500,000 distinct CDR3 sequences, roughly 17% recorded once. The specimen sequenced was PBMCs or a T cell subset sorted from them (not recorded which). The origin of the receptors is a man between 18 and 29 years old who had mild COVID-19 (a few samples of this study predate the infection). Cell type and time point are not known.

To note about this clonotype: Given a much more abundant clone one base away, this may be a read error. The chain has TRBV7-3 and TRBJ1-2; D call uncertain. CDR3 size: 12 residues. V was clipped by 1 base and J by 4 bases, with 4 bases between them. The germline gives CDR1 SGHTA, CDR2 FQGTGA. CDR3 DNA: TGTGCCAGCAGCTTAAATGGCTATGGCTACACCTTC. Amino acid sequence: CASSLNGYGYTF.

Many counts were recorded for this clonotype. The J gene is TRBJ2-3, the V gene TRBV7-2, with no clear D. The CDR3 is made up of 13 amino acids. Germline loops: CDR1 SGHTA, CDR2 FQGNSA. Trimming stripped 5 bases from V and 1 base from J, with 7 bases between. The CDR3 here is CASSPRRTDTQYF. The CDR3 DNA reads TGTGCCAGCAGCCCTCGTCGCACAGATACGCAGTATTTT.